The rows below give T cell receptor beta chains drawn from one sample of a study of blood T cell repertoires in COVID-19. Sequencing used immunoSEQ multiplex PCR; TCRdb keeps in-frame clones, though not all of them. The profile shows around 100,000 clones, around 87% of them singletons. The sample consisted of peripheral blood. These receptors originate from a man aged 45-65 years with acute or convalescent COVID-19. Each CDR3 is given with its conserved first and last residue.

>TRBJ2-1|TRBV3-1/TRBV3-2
CASSQGASVVNEQFF
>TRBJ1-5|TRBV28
CASSVRGGQPQHF
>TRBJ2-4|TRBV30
CAWSAHLAKNIQYF
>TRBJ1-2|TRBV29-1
CSVYTGGGYTF
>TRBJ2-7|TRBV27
CASSLSGSSYEQYF
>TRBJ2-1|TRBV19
CASSNLGGRGNEQFF
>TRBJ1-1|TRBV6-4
CASSTDRNTEAFF
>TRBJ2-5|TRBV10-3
CAISPGQGQETQYF
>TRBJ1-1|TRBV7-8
CASSLAGDSMNTEAFF
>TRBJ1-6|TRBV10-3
CAISESVGSGSSPLHF
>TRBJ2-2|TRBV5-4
CASSPGGKPTGELFF
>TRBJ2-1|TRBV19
CASSPAGGGSYNEQFF
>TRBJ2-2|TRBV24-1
CATSRTMGELFF
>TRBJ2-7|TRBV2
CASSDGASGRSYEQYF
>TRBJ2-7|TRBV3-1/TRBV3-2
CASSPRLAGGEQYF
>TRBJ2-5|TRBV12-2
CASRLYRGVETQYF
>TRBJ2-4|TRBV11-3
CASSSLGEENIQYF
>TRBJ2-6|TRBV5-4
CASSLDSPSLGANVLTF
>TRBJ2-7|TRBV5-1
CASSRGQGYEQYF
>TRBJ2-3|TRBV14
CASSQRLLASSTDTQYF
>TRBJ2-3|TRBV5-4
CASSLASGGDTQYF
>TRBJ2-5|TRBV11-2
CATSRGGAMETQYF
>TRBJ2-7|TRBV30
CAWTSRGLTIYEQYF
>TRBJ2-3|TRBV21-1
CASTGGTDTQYF
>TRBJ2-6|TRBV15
CATSRDNSGANVLTF
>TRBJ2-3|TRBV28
CASSSDGDTQYF
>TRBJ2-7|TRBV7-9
CASSLSGYEQYF
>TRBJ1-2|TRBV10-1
CASSESALYGYTF
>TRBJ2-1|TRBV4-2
CASSQDKLNEQFF
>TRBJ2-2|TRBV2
CASRLENTGELFF
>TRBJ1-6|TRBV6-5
CASSSGQTNSPLHF
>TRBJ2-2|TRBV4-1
CASSDITRPNTGELFF
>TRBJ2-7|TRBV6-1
CASSDRAYEQYF
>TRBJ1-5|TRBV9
CASSETLPPHYQPQHF
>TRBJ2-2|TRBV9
CASSGGPYRGDTGELFF
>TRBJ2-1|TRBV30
CAWSKGDRVDEQFF
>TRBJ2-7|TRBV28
CVTGTGGYEQYF
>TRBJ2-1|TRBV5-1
CASSVGLAGGKEQFF
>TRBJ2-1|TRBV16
CASSQTGQGEGEQFF
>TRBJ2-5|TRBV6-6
CASTEGSQETQYF
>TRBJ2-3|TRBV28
CASSLLVDTQYF
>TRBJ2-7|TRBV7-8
CASSLVTSSYEQYF
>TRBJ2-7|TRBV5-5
CASSLVTGNYEQYF
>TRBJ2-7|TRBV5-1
CASSYKDRGDPYEQYF
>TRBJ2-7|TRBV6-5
CASSRDRTYEQYF
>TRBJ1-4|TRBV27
CASSLSRQGRGSEKLFF
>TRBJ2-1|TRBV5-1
CASSLTGAPPGNEQFF
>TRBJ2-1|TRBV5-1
CASSLGPSTGNEQFF
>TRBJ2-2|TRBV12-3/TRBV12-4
CASSFRGGELFF
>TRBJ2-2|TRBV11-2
CATQREGRAGELFF
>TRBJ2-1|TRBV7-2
CASSPGLASYNEQFF